This TCR beta chain is drawn from a study of cytomegalovirus exposure and HLA in healthy donors. Study outcomes and limitations: Reportedly, HLA-A and HLA-B alleles of most subjects were accurately predicted from TCR beta. Immune exposure information comprised only CMV serostatus. In vitro confirmation showed three CMV-associated chains to be CMV antigen specific.

The length of the CDR3 is 12 residues. Germline CDR1 SGHNT, CDR2 YENEEA. Trimming shortened V by 5 bases and J by 6 bases, and 11 bases separated the two germline ends. With respect to this clone: What it binds is unknown.

PCR involved 60 Vbeta and 13 Jbeta primers. Sequenced by immunoSEQ multiplex PCR; TCRdb stores in-frame clones only, minus some. The repertoire holds 150,000 to 200,000 clones, with roughly nine tenths as singletons. This clonotype originated in a boy aged 2 to 9 in good health and CMV-seronegative. The chain joins TRBV11-3 to TRBJ2-7; TRBD1 is a possible D gene (5 bases). The sample comprised PBMCs. CDR3 sequence (DNA): TGTGCCAGCAGCCATGGGGCTACCGAGCAGTACTTC. It encodes CASSHGATEQYF.